This record covers a single TCR beta chain. Its antigen remains unknown. It was with 60 Vbeta and 13 Jbeta primers that the PCR ran. The assay was immunoSEQ multiplex PCR, and TCRdb's table has in-frame clones only and misses some. The sample includes roughly 180,000 clones, approximately 80% of them seen just once. This entry comes from a study of cytomegalovirus exposure and HLA in healthy donors. Whole-study results and caveats: Clonal expansion was found to be greater in HLA-associated TCR beta chains than in equally common others in a later analysis. In an earlier analysis, about 87% or about 30%: the productive usage of most TCR beta V segments. According to a later analysis, most TCR beta chains associated with CMV appeared HLA-restricted.

Trimming cost V 3 bases and J 9 bases, with 12 bases left between them. Germline V lookup: CDR1 SGHTA, CDR2 FQGNSA. The CDR3 consists of 12 residues. The specimen sequenced was PBMCs. This receptor was taken from a boy aged 2 to 10 in good health and CMV-seronegative. The rearrangement links TRBV7-2 to TRBJ2-7; D uncertain. As DNA, the CDR3 is TGTGCCAGCAGCTTTAACTCCCCCCCGCAGTACTTC. Encoded protein: CASSFNSPPQYF.